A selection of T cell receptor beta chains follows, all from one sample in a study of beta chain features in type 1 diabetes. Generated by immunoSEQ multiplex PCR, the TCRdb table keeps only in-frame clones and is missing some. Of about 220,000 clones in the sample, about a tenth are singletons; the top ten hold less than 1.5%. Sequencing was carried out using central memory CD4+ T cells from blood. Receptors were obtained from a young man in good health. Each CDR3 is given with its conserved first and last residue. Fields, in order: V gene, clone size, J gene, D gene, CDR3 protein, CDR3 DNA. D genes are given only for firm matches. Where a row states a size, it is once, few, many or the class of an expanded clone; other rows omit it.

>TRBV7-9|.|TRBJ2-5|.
CASSLRGEETQYF
TGTGCCAGCAGCTTAAGGGGGGAAGAGACCCAGTACTTC
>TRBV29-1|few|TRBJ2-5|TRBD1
CSVEAGTGLPRDF
TGCAGCGTGGAAGCCGGGACAGGGCTTCCCAGGGACTTC
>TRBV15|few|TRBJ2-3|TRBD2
CATSRSPGLARVGTDTQYF
TGTGCCACCAGCAGGTCGCCGGGACTAGCTAGGGTGGGCACAGATACGCAGTATTTT
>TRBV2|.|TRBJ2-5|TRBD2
CASSSTSGSQETQYF
TGTGCCAGCAGTTCCACTAGCGGGTCCCAAGAGACCCAGTACTTC
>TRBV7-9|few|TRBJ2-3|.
CASSFILGLADTQYF
TGTGCCAGCAGCTTTATCCTAGGGTTGGCAGATACGCAGTATTTT
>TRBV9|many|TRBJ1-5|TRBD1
CASSPGQGSQPQHF
TGTGCCAGCAGCCCCGGACAGGGGAGTCAGCCCCAGCATTTT
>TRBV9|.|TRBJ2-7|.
CASSVGPDTSSYEQYF
TGTGCCAGCAGCGTAGGCCCCGACACCAGCAGTTACGAGCAGTACTTC
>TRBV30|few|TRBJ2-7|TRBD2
CAWRLAGLYEQYF
TGTGCCTGGAGACTAGCGGGTCTCTACGAGCAGTACTTC
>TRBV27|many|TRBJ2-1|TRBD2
CASRGLAGGNEQFF
TGTGCCAGCAGGGGACTAGCGGGAGGTAATGAGCAGTTCTTC
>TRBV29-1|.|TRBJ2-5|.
CSVVVLYQETQYF
TGCAGCGTTGTTGTCCTGTACCAAGAGACCCAGTACTTC
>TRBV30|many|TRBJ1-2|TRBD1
CAWTHGGTGGSGYTF
TGTGCCTGGACCCACGGTGGGACAGGGGGTTCGGGCTACACCTTC
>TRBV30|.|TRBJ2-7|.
CAWSGAYEQYF
TGTGCCTGGTCGGGGGCCTACGAGCAGTACTTC
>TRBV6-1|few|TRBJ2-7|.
CASSERIFYEQYF
TGTGCCAGCAGTGAGCGCATTTTCTACGAGCAGTACTTC
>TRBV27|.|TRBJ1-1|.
CASSFRAFF
TGTGCCAGCAGTTTCAGGGCTTTCTTT
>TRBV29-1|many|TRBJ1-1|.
CSVAVASDTEAFF
TGCAGCGTGGCAGTCGCGTCGGACACTGAAGCTTTCTTT
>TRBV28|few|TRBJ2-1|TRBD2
CASSSLSGNSYNEQFF
TGTGCCAGCAGTTCATTGAGCGGGAACTCCTACAATGAGCAGTTCTTC
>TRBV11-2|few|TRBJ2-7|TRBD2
CASSKLAGAGSYEQYF
TGTGCCAGCAGCAAACTAGCGGGAGCCGGCTCCTACGAGCAGTACTTC
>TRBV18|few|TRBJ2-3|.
CASSPESVSGDTQYF
TGTGCCAGCTCACCAGAATCGGTGAGCGGAGATACGCAGTATTTT
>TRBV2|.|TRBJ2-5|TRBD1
CASRITGTGPYF
TGTGCCAGCAGGATAACCGGGACAGGGCCCTACTTC
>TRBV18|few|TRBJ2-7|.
CASSPDGASYEQYF
TGTGCCAGCTCACCGGACGGGGCCTCCTACGAGCAGTACTTC
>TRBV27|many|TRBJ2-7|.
CASTGRSDEQYF
TGTGCCAGCACGGGACGGAGCGACGAGCAGTACTTC
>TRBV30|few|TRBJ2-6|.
CAHGLELGANVLTF
TGTGCCCACGGGCTCGAGCTAGGGGCCAACGTCCTGACTTTC
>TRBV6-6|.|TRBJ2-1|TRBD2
CATGTSAYNEQFF
TGTGCCACCGGGACTAGCGCCTACAATGAGCAGTTCTTC
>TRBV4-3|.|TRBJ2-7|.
CASSQWGNEQYF
TGCGCCAGCAGCCAATGGGGTAACGAGCAGTACTTC
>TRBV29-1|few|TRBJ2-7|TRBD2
CSVEADGGNEQYF
TGCAGCGTTGAAGCGGACGGGGGGAACGAGCAGTACTTC
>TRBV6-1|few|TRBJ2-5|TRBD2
CASSLTSGRLETQYF
TGTGCCAGCAGTTTGACTAGCGGGAGGTTGGAGACCCAGTACTTC
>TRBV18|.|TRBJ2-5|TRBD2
CASSPPGGATETQYF
TGTGCCAGCTCACCCCCCGGGGGGGCAACAGAGACCCAGTACTTC
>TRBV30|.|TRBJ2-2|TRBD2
CAWSAWAGGGTGELFF
TGTGCCTGGAGTGCCTGGGCGGGAGGTGGTACCGGGGAGCTGTTTTTT
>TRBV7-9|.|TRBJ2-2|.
CASSLAEVYTGELFF
TGTGCCAGCAGCTTAGCGGAAGTATACACCGGGGAGCTGTTTTTT
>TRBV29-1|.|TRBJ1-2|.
CSVSLANYGYTF
TGCAGCGTCTCCCTGGCTAACTATGGCTACACCTTC
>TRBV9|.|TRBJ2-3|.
CASSVLTDTQYF
TGTGCCAGCAGCGTACTCACAGATACGCAGTATTTT
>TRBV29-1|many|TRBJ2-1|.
CSVEERQGEAGWYNEQFF
TGCAGCGTTGAAGAGCGTCAGGGAGAGGCGGGATGGTACAATGAGCAGTTCTTC
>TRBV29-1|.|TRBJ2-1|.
CSVAIYNEQFF
TGCAGCGTTGCTATCTACAATGAGCAGTTCTTC
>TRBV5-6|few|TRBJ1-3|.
CASSLPAGSYGNTIYF
TGTGCCAGCAGCTTGCCGGCAGGGTCTTATGGAAACACCATATATTTT
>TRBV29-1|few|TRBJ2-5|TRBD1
CSVEGPDRGPETQYF
TGCAGCGTTGAGGGTCCCGACAGGGGGCCCGAGACCCAGTACTTC
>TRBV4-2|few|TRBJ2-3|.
CASSQVSLGADTQYF
TGTGCCAGCAGCCAAGTATCCCTAGGAGCAGATACGCAGTATTTT
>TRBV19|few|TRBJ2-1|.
CASSRGGTLSYNEQFF
TGTGCCAGTAGTAGGGGAGGCACCCTCTCCTACAATGAGCAGTTCTTC
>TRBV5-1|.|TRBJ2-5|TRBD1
CASSIQGAVQETQYF
TGCGCCAGCAGCATACAGGGGGCTGTTCAAGAGACCCAGTACTTC
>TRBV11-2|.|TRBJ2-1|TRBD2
CASRHTSGEDNEQFF
TGTGCCAGCAGACATACTAGCGGGGAGGACAATGAGCAGTTCTTC
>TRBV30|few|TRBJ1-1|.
CAWSVYGAMAAFF
TGTGCCTGGAGTGTATACGGGGCGATGGCTGCTTTCTTT
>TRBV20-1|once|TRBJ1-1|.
CSRTKNTEAFF
TGCAGCAGAACTAAGAACACTGAAGCTTTCTTT
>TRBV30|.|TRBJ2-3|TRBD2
CAWSVLAQGTADLAGRFTDTQYF
TGTGCCTGGAGTGTACTCGCCCAAGGGACAGCGGATCTAGCGGGAAGGTTTACAGATACGCAGTATTTT
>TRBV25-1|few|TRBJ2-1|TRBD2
CASSVSSGGVNEQFF
TGTGCCAGCAGTGTGTCTAGCGGGGGGGTCAATGAGCAGTTCTTC
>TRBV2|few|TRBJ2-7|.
CASIGGTSYEQYF
TGTGCCAGCATCGGCGGGACTTCCTACGAGCAGTACTTC
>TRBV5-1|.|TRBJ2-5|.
CASTTQAAETQYF
TGCGCCAGCACTACCCAGGCAGCGGAGACCCAGTACTTC
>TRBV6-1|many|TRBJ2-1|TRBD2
CASSGVGGSTYNEQFF
TGTGCCAGCAGTGGGGTGGGCGGGAGCACCTACAATGAGCAGTTCTTC
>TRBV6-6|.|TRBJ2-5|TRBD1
CASSYYPTGGEETQYF
TGTGCCAGCAGTTACTATCCGACAGGGGGCGAGGAGACCCAGTACTTC
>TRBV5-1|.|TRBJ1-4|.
CASSFEGVGEKLFF
TGCGCCAGCAGCTTTGAGGGGGTTGGTGAAAAACTGTTTTTT
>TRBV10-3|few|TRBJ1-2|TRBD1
CATGDSRGYGYTF
TGTGCCACGGGGGACAGTCGTGGCTATGGCTACACCTTC
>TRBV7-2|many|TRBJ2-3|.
CASSLGGWGSTDTQYF
TGTGCCAGCAGCTTAGGAGGATGGGGCAGCACAGATACGCAGTATTTT
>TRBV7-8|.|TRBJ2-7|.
CASSLGGDLYEQYF
TGTGCCAGCAGCTTAGGGGGAGACTTATACGAGCAGTACTTC
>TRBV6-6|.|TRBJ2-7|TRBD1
CAIRSRDRVNEQYF
TGTGCCATCAGGTCCCGGGACAGGGTCAACGAGCAGTACTTC
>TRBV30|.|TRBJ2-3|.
CAWSVTLRRRTSTDTQYF
TGTGCCTGGAGTGTAACATTAAGGCGGCGGACTAGCACAGATACGCAGTATTTT